This TCR beta chain derives from a study of naive and memory T cell subsets (dated by TCRdb to 2016 to 2017). Regarding the study in general: In the figure summarizing the skin biopsy and whole blood samples, some 10 blood donors, 7 tuberculin skin test biopsies and 3 saline control biopsies were reported. PCR2 was typically run as a SYBR Green qPCR and stopped at a set threshold, although low-input samples could use end-point PCR of around 6 cycles instead.

Overall results and qualifications from the work: The RNA-based method was acknowledged to be potentially sensitive to changes in TCR transcripts with T cell activation and differentiation.

Using 3' ligation of a UMI-containing oligonucleotide to TCR cDNA, the study laid out a robust and sensitive protocol to amplify, sequence and analyze TCRs. For whole blood analysis, 2.5 ml of peripheral blood was collected from healthy adult volunteers into Tempus tubes, and RNA was extracted following the manufacturer's instructions. Before reverse transcription, total RNA that had not been cell sorted was treated with RQ1 DNase, with a target input of 1 to 1000 ng. Libraries were prepared from skin biopsies and whole blood to test how robust the pipeline was in samples where T cells are a minority population. This clonotype is characterized as medium-sized (0.01 to 0.1%). The antigen it recognizes is unknown. No much larger clonotype is one base removed from it; base qualities were not supplied. The library relied on 5' RACE. The ligated cDNA was amplified by four rounds of PCR, in which nested alpha and beta constant region primers were used together with the SP2 primer. For the blood and skin samples, reverse transcription of TCR RNA was done with SuperScript IV along with alpha and beta constant region primers. Using T4 RNA ligase 1, an oligonucleotide carrying both the Illumina SP2 primer and a UMI was ligated onto the 3' end of the cDNA. To prevent hairpin formation, the 12-nucleotide UMI was made up of two random hexamers with an eight-base spacer between them. From the second PCR onward, the TCR alpha and beta chain libraries were handled separately, and dual indexing was used for multiplexing. After pooling, the indexed libraries were analyzed by capillary electrophoresis and sequenced on either an Illumina MiSeq or NextSeq. Libraries were spiked with PhiX DNA at roughly 5-7.5% so that base diversity was increased and cluster recognition was improved. As for the authors' bioinformatics: Demultiplexor pulled UMIs out of read 2, joined the UMIs with the TCR sequence from read 1, and separated reads according to sample indices. V and J genes and V-J junctions were identified by Decombinator, and each TCR was assigned a five-part identifier that included V and J deletions. UMIs were used by Collapsinator to correct sequencing errors and PCR amplification heterogeneity, so that a UMI-based abundance was obtained for each TCR. CDR3Translator turned identifiers into nucleotide sequence, translated that sequence into amino acids, and pulled out CDR3 regions based on terminal motifs. After normalization to the amount of input RNA, error-corrected alpha and beta TCR counts from blood and skin were compared. TCRdb reworked the public reads: Q25 trimming with fastp, MiXCR clone assembly, productive beta chains retained. Here each entry gathers all rows of one CDR3 protein and keeps the most common genes and DNA. TCRdb's processing, not the authors', yielded these V and J calls. In this sample the table shows over 45,000 distinct CDR3 sequences, approximately 4.5% of which occur a single time. Of the sample, roughly 0.8% is held by the ten largest clones.

The source is a female donor in good health.

The CDR3 sequence is CASSSGRGGEQFF. The DNA reads as follows: TGTGCCAGCAGCAGCGGGAGGGGTGGAGAGCAGTTCTTC. This receptor chain uses TRBV13 and TRBJ2-1; 10 bases in the middle match TRBD2. CDR3 length: 13 amino acids, cysteine to phenylalanine. The sequence is cut down to CDR3 DNA, 39 bases in frame from base 1. From V the trimming removes 5 bases and from J it removes 10 bases, while the gene matches leave 5 bases of the junction unaccounted for. The CDR1 and CDR2 encoded by the germline V gene (reference sequence) are PRHDT and FYEKMQ.